One and the same sample provided the 31 T cell receptor beta chains below, sequenced in a study of technical replicates of blood from a handful of donors. TCRdb keeps only in-frame clones here, not all; method: immunoSEQ multiplex PCR. The repertoire includes more than 65,000 clones, 80% to 95% of them detected once, and 0.4% to 0.5% sits in the top ten. The sample was T cells isolated from PBMCs. These receptors were taken from a human donor in good health.

The chain joins TRBV5-1 to TRBJ2-2; 9 nucleotides line up with TRBD1. CDR1 is SGHRS, CDR2 YFSETQ, per germline. The CDR3 sequence is 17 residues long. The V and J ends lost 4 bases and 1 base, in that order; junction bases with no gene match: 8. CDR3 loop: CASSLGDRVKNTGELFF. The CDR3 DNA reads as TGCGCCAGCAGCCTAGGGGACAGGGTTAAGAACACCGGGGAGCTGTTTTTT.

The chain is built from TRBV5-6 and TRBJ1-2; no clear D. Per germline, CDR1 SGHDT and CDR2 YYEEEE. This CDR3 is built from 13 residues. V lost 3 bases and J lost 3, with 9 bases in between. CDR3 DNA sequence: TGTGCCAGCAGCTCCTCATTAGACTATGGCTACACCTTC. Translating gives CASSSSLDYGYTF.

V usage is TRBV5-8 and J usage is TRBJ2-2, with TRBD1 as a possible D gene (6 bases). The CDR3 consists of 15 residues. V lost 1 base and J 0 bases, leaving 7 bases between the germline ends. Germline CDR1 and CDR2: SGHTS and YDEGEE. CDR3 loop: CASSLQGSNTGELFF. CDR3 DNA: TGTGCCAGCAGCTTGCAGGGGTCGAACACCGGGGAGCTGTTTTTT.

The CDR3 DNA is TGTGCCAGCAGTGCGGGCCTGTCCTACGAGCAGTACTTC. It codes for CASSAGLSYEQYF. V is TRBV6-5 and J is TRBJ2-7; TRBD2 is a possible D gene (5 bases). V was trimmed by 5 bases and J by 1 base, leaving 9 bases between them. Germline V CDR1 and CDR2: MNHEY, SVGAGI. The CDR3 covers 13 residues.

This clone was picked up one time. V gene TRBV9 combines with J gene TRBJ2-3, with 7 positions matching TRBD1. Trimming removed 8 bases from V and 2 bases from J; junction bases left unmatched: 5. CDR1 and CDR2 (germline): SGDLS, YYNGEE. This CDR3 contains 13 residues. DNA for the CDR3: TGTGCCAGTGGGGGACAGATCACAGATACGCAGTATTTT. This sequence encodes CASGGQITDTQYF.

The chain carries TRBV28 and TRBJ2-7, with 7 bases that match TRBD1. Unmatched junction bases numbered 8, after V lost 5 bases and J lost 1 base. CDR3 length: 15 residues. Germline CDR1 is MDHEN and CDR2 is SYDVKM. CDR3 sequence reads: CASSPETGRSYEQYF. As DNA, the CDR3 is TGTGCCAGCAGTCCAGAGACAGGGCGATCCTACGAGCAGTACTTC.

The J gene is TRBJ2-1, the V gene TRBV30, with 13 bases matching TRBD2. CDR1 and CDR2 (germline): GTSNPN, SVGIG (reference sequence). The J segment lost 5 bases and the V segment lost 7 bases, leaving 5 bases of the junction unmatched. The CDR3 runs to 14 residues. This chain's CDR3 is CAFTLAGGHNEQFF. CDR3 in DNA: TGTGCCTTCACACTAGCGGGAGGGCACAATGAGCAGTTCTTC.

In this sample, this clone turned up once. V is TRBV4-1 and J is TRBJ2-2, with 11 nucleotides matching TRBD2. J was trimmed by 0 bases and V by 2 bases; bases with no gene match: 14. CDR3 size: 21 residues. Germline assignment: CDR1 MGHRA and CDR2 YSYEKL. CDR3 bases: TGCGCCAGCAGCCAATACCATGGGACTAGCGGTTCGTTCGCGAACACCGGGGAGCTGTTTTTT. This gives the protein CASSQYHGTSGSFANTGELFF.

This chain uses TRBV28 with TRBJ1-4; 9 bases agree with TRBD1. Germline lookup yields CDR1 MDHEN and CDR2 SYDVKM. With V trimmed by 5 bases and J by 8 bases, 9 bases remained unmatched. The CDR3 spans 15 residues. The CDR3 bases are TGTGCCAGCAGTGTAACAGGGGGCGGTGGCGAAAAACTGTTTTTT. Translation: CASSVTGGGGEKLFF.

The V and J genes are TRBV14 and TRBJ1-2; 8 bases fit TRBD1. CDR1 SGHDN and CDR2 FVKESK come from the germline V gene. V gave up 5 bases and J gave up 4 bases; unmatched junction bases: 6. The CDR3 contains 14 residues. CDR3 loop: CASSVGQGGYGYTF. Written as DNA, the CDR3 is TGTGCCAGCAGCGTCGGACAGGGCGGCTATGGCTACACCTTC.

The V gene is TRBV27, the J gene TRBJ2-2; 11 positions agree with TRBD2. V was pared by 3 bases and J by 5 bases, with 5 bases of the junction left unmatched. The CDR3 loop spans 16 amino acids. The germline V gene encodes CDR1 MNHEY and CDR2 SMNVEV (reference sequence). CDR3 coding DNA: TGTGCCAGCAGTTTGGATAGCGGGAGGGGGACCGGGGAGCTGTTTTTT. This gives the protein CASSLDSGRGTGELFF.

Here the CDR3 reads CASSVAETYEQYF. CDR3 bases: TGTGCCAGCAGCGTAGCCGAGACCTACGAGCAGTACTTC. The chain has TRBV9 and TRBJ2-7, with unresolved D. V was cut by 0 bases and J by 2 bases, with 6 bases left in between. CDR1 is SGDLS, CDR2 YYNGEE, per germline. The CDR3 consists of 13 residues. The variable domain in full, with the rest retrieved from reference TRBV9 and TRBJ2-7, is DSGVTQTPKHLITATGQRVTLRCSPRSGDLSVYWYQQSLDQGLQFLIQYYNGEERAKGNILERFSAQQFPDLHSELNLSSLELGDSALYFCASSVAETYEQYFGPGTRLTVT.

The chain employs TRBV6-5 and TRBJ2-2, with a possible D match to TRBD2 (5 bases). V dropped 8 bases and J dropped 6 bases, with 7 bases sitting between them. Germline V lookup: CDR1 MNHEY, CDR2 SVGAGI. The CDR3 contains 11 residues. The CDR3 DNA is TGTGCCAGCGGAGGTTCCGGGGAGCTGTTTTTT. Amino acids: CASGGSGELFF.

This chain joins TRBV6-1 and TRBJ1-1; D is possibly TRBD1 (5 bases). Trimming took 5 bases from V and 1 from J, leaving 8 bases between them. The CDR3 has 13 amino acids. Germline V gives CDR1 MNHNS, CDR2 SASEGT. In nucleotides, the CDR3 is TGTGCCAGCAGTAACGGACAGAACACTGAAGCTTTCTTT. It codes for CASSNGQNTEAFF.

The rearrangement links TRBV11-2 to TRBJ1-1, with TRBD1 matching over 7 bases. The CDR3 has 14 residues. V lost 7 bases and J lost 6; bases outside the gene matches: 11. CDR1 SGHAT and CDR2 FQNNGV come from the germline V gene. The CDR3 here is CASILRQGSPEAFF. Written as DNA, the CDR3 is TGTGCCAGCATCCTTAGACAGGGCTCCCCTGAAGCTTTCTTT.

V is TRBV11-2 and J is TRBJ2-4; 9 bases are a match to TRBD1. The ends lost 4 bases at V and 6 bases at J; junction bases unmatched: 10. The CDR3 is 16 amino acids. The V gene's germline CDR1 is SGHAT and CDR2 FQNNGV. CDR3 region: CASSSNRGRFGNIQYF. In nucleotides, the CDR3 is TGTGCCAGCAGCTCAAACAGGGGGCGCTTCGGAAACATTCAGTACTTC.

CDR3 amino acids: CASSFRGGAYGYTF. DNA for the CDR3: TGTGCCAGCAGCTTCCGTGGGGGGGCCTATGGCTACACCTTC. The chain carries TRBV7-2 and TRBJ1-2, with a weak D call TRBD1 (6 bases). Germline V gene sequence: CDR1 SGHTA, CDR2 FQGNSA. The CDR3 is 14 amino acids. The V gene lost 3 bases and the J gene lost 4 bases, with 12 bases spanning the gap.

This chain joins TRBV6-5 and TRBJ1-5, with 8 nucleotides matching TRBD1. The CDR3 totals 14 residues. Germline CDR1 reads MNHEY; CDR2 reads SVGAGI. After removal of 6 bases from V and 5 bases from J, the junction contained 6 bases not matched to a gene. In DNA, the CDR3 is TGTGCCAGCAGCATAGACAGGGGCTATCAGCCCCAGCATTTT. Its translation: CASSIDRGYQPQHF.

V and J are TRBV19 and TRBJ1-2, with 8 bases that match TRBD1. V lost 4 bases and J lost 6; bases outside the gene matches: 10. This CDR3 has 15 residues. Germline V lookup: CDR1 LNHDA, CDR2 SQIVND (reference sequence). The CDR3 sequence: CASSTLTGEWDGYTF. The CDR3 DNA reads TGTGCCAGTAGTACCCTGACAGGGGAGTGGGATGGCTACACCTTC.

The sample holds one count of this clone. The V and J genes are TRBV27 and TRBJ1-1, with TRBD1 matching over 8 bases. Per the germline V gene, CDR1 is MNHEY and CDR2 is SMNVEV (reference sequence). CDR3 length: 13 residues. Trimming cost V 10 bases and J 2 bases; bases outside gene matches: 6. The CDR3 spells CATQGAINTEAFF. The CDR3 nucleotides are TGTGCCACCCAGGGGGCAATCAACACTGAAGCTTTCTTT.

This clone was observed a few times. V gene TRBV7-9 combines with J gene TRBJ1-1; possibly TRBD1 for D (5 bases). Per germline, CDR1 SEHNR and CDR2 FQNEAQ (reference sequence). The CDR3 length is 13 residues. V was cut by 6 bases and J by 7 bases, with 15 bases left in between. Here the CDR3 DNA reads TGTGCCAGCAGGGAGCAGGGATCCGTTGAAGCTTTCTTT. This codes for CASREQGSVEAFF.

The rearrangement uses TRBV18 and TRBJ1-1, with D maybe TRBD1 (5 bases). The V gene's germline CDR1 is KGHSH and CDR2 LQKENI. Trimming pared 0 bases from V and 5 bases from J, leaving 19 bases between. The length of the CDR3 is 17 residues. The CDR3: CASSPPVSGPRTTEAFF. In DNA, the CDR3 is TGTGCCAGCTCACCACCAGTCTCAGGGCCTCGGACAACTGAAGCTTTCTTT.

This chain connects TRBV4-1 to TRBJ2-3; D gene uncertain. CDR1 is MGHRA, CDR2 YSYEKL, per germline. The CDR3 covers 12 residues. With 0 bases removed from V and 7 bases from J, the gap between germline ends came to 5 bases. The CDR3 protein is CASSQDSYTQYF. CDR3 bases: TGCGCCAGCAGCCAAGATTCCTATACGCAGTATTTT.

The V gene is TRBV15, the J gene TRBJ2-3; 9 bases agree with TRBD1. The CDR3 sequence is 13 residues long. From germline, CDR1 is LNHNV and CDR2 YYDKDF (reference sequence). V was clipped by 9 bases and J by 4 bases; unmatched bases: 5. In DNA form, the CDR3 reads TGTGCCACAGGACAGGGGATCCCAGATACGCAGTATTTT. Translation gives CATGQGIPDTQYF.

This chain joins TRBV28 and TRBJ2-1; the D is unclear. Germline values: CDR1 MDHEN, CDR2 SYDVKM. This CDR3 has 11 residues. Trimming left V 5 bases short and J 4 bases short, with 3 bases between. In nucleotides, the CDR3 is TGTGCCAGCAGTCTATACAATGAGCAGTTCTTC. Translating it yields CASSLYNEQFF.

The CDR3 sequence: CASSLSRNTEAFF. In DNA, the CDR3 is TGTGCCAGCAGCTTAAGCAGGAACACTGAAGCTTTCTTT. The chain recombines TRBV7-3 with TRBJ1-1, with D uncertain. The CDR3 is 13 residues long. Germline CDR1 is SGHTA and CDR2 is FQGTGA. V gave up 1 base and J gave up 1 base, with 4 bases separating them.

The V and J genes are TRBV4-1 and TRBJ2-4; TRBD2 might be the D (6 bases). Germline-derived CDR1 and CDR2 are MGHRA and YSYEKL. Trimming took off 4 bases at V and 5 bases at J, with 12 bases between the two ends. The CDR3 is 14 residues long. CDR3 in amino acids: CASSLTWGENIQYF. In DNA, the CDR3 is TGCGCCAGCAGCCTCACCTGGGGGGAAAACATTCAGTACTTC.

V gene TRBV20-1 combines with J gene TRBJ2-1; unclear D gene. The V end was cut by 8 bases, the J end by 5 bases, with 10 bases between. The length of the CDR3 is 11 residues. The germline CDR1 and CDR2 sequences are DFQATT and SNEGSKA (reference sequence). DNA of the CDR3: TGCAGTCGTTTCAGCGACAATGAGCAGTTCTTC. It codes for CSRFSDNEQFF.

CDR3 DNA: TGTGCCACCCGAGCTAGCACAGATACGCAGTATTTT. Protein sequence: CATRASTDTQYF. This sequence joins TRBV27 and TRBJ2-3; no firm D call. Trimming removed 10 bases at V and 0 bases at J, with 8 bases between. The germline V gene encodes CDR1 MNHEY and CDR2 SMNVEV (reference sequence). This CDR3 has 12 amino acids.

The V and J genes are TRBV14 and TRBJ2-3, with D possibly matching TRBD1 (6 bases). The CDR3 sequence is 15 residues long. The V end lost 0 bases, the J end lost 2 bases, and 9 bases lay between the germline ends. Germline V gene sequence: CDR1 SGHDN, CDR2 FVKESK. CDR3 coding DNA: TGTGCCAGCAGCCAAGATGGGACAAACACAGATACGCAGTATTTT. This codes for CASSQDGTNTDTQYF.

This sequence joins TRBV11-3 and TRBJ2-3, with TRBD2 matching 11 bases. The CDR3 contains 17 residues. The germline gives CDR1 SGHNT, CDR2 YENEEA. V lost 1 base, J lost 4 bases, and 7 bases stayed unmatched. In nucleotides, the CDR3 is TGTGCCAGCAGCTTAGCCGTACTAGCGGGAGATGCAGATACGCAGTATTTT. Translating gives CASSLAVLAGDADTQYF.